These 17 T cell receptor beta chains were all obtained from the same sample, sequenced in a study of CD8+ T cells in alopecia areata. Reverse transcribed after extraction, RNA yielded cDNA as the sequencing template. The protocol was immunoSEQ multiplex PCR, while the TCRdb copy is restricted to in-frame clones and leaves out a portion. The repertoire has about 74,000 clones, 29% of them found once; the top ten carry 14% to 15%. Treatment here: oral pan-JAK inhibitor, 5-10 mg twice daily. The sample consisted of CD8+ T cells sorted from blood, taken at week 4, from a patient treated with tofacitinib. These receptors all stem from a human donor with alopecia areata.

This chain links TRBV5-1 with TRBJ1-2; TRBD1 is a possible D gene (6 bases). The CDR3 totals 14 residues. V lost 4 bases and J lost 3, with 13 bases in between. Germline values: CDR1 SGHRS, CDR2 YFSETQ. This chain's CDR3 is CASSDPGTHYGYTF. CDR3 coding DNA: TGCGCCAGCAGCGATCCCGGGACACACTATGGCTACACCTTC. The whole variable domain, filled in from reference TRBV5-1 and TRBJ1-2, reads KAGVTQTPRYLIKTRGQQVTLSCSPISGHRSVSWYQQTPGQGLQFLFEYFSETQRNKGNFPGRFSGRQFSNSRSEMNVSTLELGDSALYLCASSDPGTHYGYTFGSGTRLTVV.

Only a few counts were recorded for this clone. The V and J genes are TRBV29-1 and TRBJ2-7; TRBD1 agrees at 11 bases. The CDR3 sequence is 13 residues long. In germline, CDR1 is SQVTM, CDR2 ANQGSEA. V was clipped by 6 bases and J by 6 bases; unmatched bases: 7. CDR3: CSVDTGTGGEQYF. DNA for the CDR3: TGCAGCGTCGACACCGGGACAGGGGGCGAGCAGTACTTC.

This clone has just a few counts. V usage is TRBV30 and J usage is TRBJ1-2, with 8 bases matching TRBD1. Per the germline V gene, CDR1 is GTSNPN and CDR2 is SVGIG (reference sequence). V shed 5 bases and J 8 bases; nucleotides not matched to a gene: 1. This CDR3 region has 10 residues. The CDR3 DNA is TGTGCCTGGCAGGGGGCGGGCTACACCTTC. Its protein is CAWQGAGYTF.

The chain recombines TRBV23-1 with TRBJ2-5; no firm D call. TRBV23-1 is sorted into the ORF group, with uncertain function. The CDR3 is made up of 14 amino acids. V lost 3 bases and J 1 base, leaving 9 bases between the germline ends. In nucleotides, the CDR3 is TGCGCCAGCAGTCATTGTGGTCCCCAAGAGACCCAGTACTTC. Protein sequence: CASSHCGPQETQYF.

At least ten counts were recorded for this clone. This chain uses TRBV13 with TRBJ1-1; D unclear. The CDR3 totals 13 residues. Trimming took 3 bases from V and 1 from J, leaving 6 bases between them. Germline CDR1 is PRHDT and CDR2 is FYEKMQ (reference sequence). CDR3 sequence (DNA): TGTGCCAGCAGCTTTCGCTCGAACACTGAAGCTTTCTTT. This gives the protein CASSFRSNTEAFF.

The CDR3 protein is CASSIRPGQNTEAFF. In nucleotides, the CDR3 is TGTGCCAGCAGCATAAGACCGGGACAGAACACTGAAGCTTTCTTT. The V call is TRBV9, the J call TRBJ1-1, with D perhaps matching TRBD1 (6 bases). Per the germline V gene, CDR1 is SGDLS and CDR2 is YYNGEE. V was trimmed by 4 bases and J by 1 base, leaving 14 bases between them. This CDR3 is built from 15 residues.

Turning to this clone: A read error is likely here: a far larger clone is one base away. The sample carries other DNA sequences with the same CDR3. The rearrangement links TRBV7-8 to TRBJ1-1, with D possibly being TRBD1 (5 bases). Per the germline V gene, CDR1 is SGHVS and CDR2 is FQNEAQ. This CDR3 comprises 12 residues. Trimming left V 3 bases short and J 4 bases short, with 6 bases between. The CDR3 bases are TGTGCCAGCAGCTTCGGGACCACTGAAGCTTTCTTT. It translates to CASSFGTTEAFF.

The table lists this clone with a few counts. The V call is TRBV19, the J call TRBJ2-5, with D possibly TRBD1 on 6 matching bases. The CDR3 has 15 amino acids. Trimming stripped 6 bases from V and 5 bases from J, with 19 bases between. Germline CDR1 reads LNHDA; CDR2 reads SQIVND (reference sequence). CDR3 nucleotides: TGTGCCAGTAGCGTGGGACCAGGGGAACAGGAGACCCAGTACTTC. As protein: CASSVGPGEQETQYF.

The chain uses TRBV29-1 and TRBJ1-2; D may be TRBD1 (6 bases). This CDR3 is built from 13 residues. V shed 5 bases and J shed 2 bases, with 12 bases lying between them. The germline gives CDR1 SQVTM, CDR2 ANQGSEA. The CDR3 here is CSVPDRPNYGYTF. The CDR3 DNA is TGCAGCGTTCCTGACAGGCCCAACTATGGCTACACCTTC.

This clone was counted between two and nine times. The chain employs TRBV9 and TRBJ2-7, with 10 bases identical to TRBD1. There are 14 residues in the CDR3. Looked up from germline, CDR1 is SGDLS and CDR2 is YYNGEE. Trimming took 4 bases from V and 3 from J; bases not matched to a gene: 4. The CDR3 here is CASSPGDRGYEQYF. As DNA, the CDR3 is TGTGCCAGCAGCCCGGGGGACAGGGGCTACGAGCAGTACTTC.

This chain uses TRBV7-9 with TRBJ1-1; 8 bases agree with TRBD1. Germline trimming cut 1 base from V and 5 bases from J; bases unmatched to any gene: 3. CDR1 and CDR2 (germline): SEHNR, FQNEAQ (reference sequence). This CDR3 contains 14 residues. The CDR3 spells CASSLGTGWTEAFF. As DNA, the CDR3 is TGTGCCAGCAGCTTAGGGACAGGGTGGACTGAAGCTTTCTTT. The variable domain in full, completed from reference TRBV7-9 and TRBJ1-1, reads DTGVSQNPRHKITKRGQNVTFRCDPISEHNRLYWYRQTLGQGPEFLTYFQNEAQLEKSRLLSDRFSAERPKGSFSTLEIQRTEQGDSAMYLCASSLGTGWTEAFFGQGTRLTVV.

In DNA form, the CDR3 reads TGTGCCAGCAGTGCAGGGGTTAGTGGGGCCAACGTCCTGACTTTC. Its translation is CASSAGVSGANVLTF. V gene TRBV27 combines with J gene TRBJ2-6, with D possibly TRBD1 on 6 matching bases. CDR1 and CDR2 from the germline V gene are MNHEY and SMNVEV (reference sequence). This CDR3 has 15 residues. Deletions cut 5 bases from V and 3 bases from J, with 11 bases between.

The sample holds a few counts of this clone. The chain employs TRBV7-9 and TRBJ2-7; D is undetermined. V dropped 5 bases and J dropped 5 bases, with 7 bases sitting between them. The CDR3 is 11 amino acids. The germline CDR1 and CDR2 sequences are SEHNR and FQNEAQ (reference sequence). Here the CDR3 reads CASSNRDEQYF. CDR3 sequence (DNA): TGTGCCAGCAGCAACCGGGACGAGCAGTACTTC.

The chain couples TRBV4-3 to TRBJ1-2; the match to TRBD1 covers 8 bases. The CDR3 runs 15 residues. Germline-derived CDR1 and CDR2 are LGHNA and YSLEER. V trimming: 1 base; J trimming: 4 bases; junction bases outside the gene matches: 5. The CDR3 nucleotides read TGCGCCAGCAGCCAAGCCAGGGGGCCCCTCTATGGCTACACCTTC. Amino acid sequence: CASSQARGPLYGYTF.

This clone has more than one count but fewer than ten. CDR3 amino acids: CASSLTVETQYF. In nucleotides, the CDR3 is TGTGCCAGCAGCCTTACCGTGGAGACCCAGTACTTC. The chain carries TRBV11-2 and TRBJ2-5; D unresolved. Trimming stripped 5 bases from V and 5 bases from J, with 9 bases between. The germline V gene encodes CDR1 SGHAT and CDR2 FQNNGV. The CDR3 is made up of 12 amino acids.

The gene calls are TRBV30 and TRBJ1-1; TRBD1 is a possible D gene (5 bases). The CDR3 is 13 amino acids. V shed 2 bases and J shed 1 base, with 8 bases lying between them. Germline V CDR1 and CDR2: GTSNPN, SVGIG (reference sequence). CDR3 sequence reads: CAWSHRGNTEAFF. CDR3 bases: TGTGCCTGGAGTCATAGGGGGAACACTGAAGCTTTCTTT. Full variable domain (rest looked up from reference TRBV30 and TRBJ1-1): SQTIHQWPATLVQPVGSPLSLECTVEGTSNPNLYWYRQAAGRGLQLLFYSVGIGQISSEVPQNLSASRPQDRQFILSSKKLLLSDSGFYLCAWSHRGNTEAFFGQGTRLTVV.

The chain employs TRBV9 and TRBJ2-7, with D possibly being TRBD1 (6 bases). This CDR3 is built from 11 residues. Germline V gene sequence: CDR1 SGDLS, CDR2 YYNGEE. The V and J ends lost 7 bases and 4 bases respectively, with 9 bases between them. As DNA, the CDR3 is TGTGCCAGCGGCAGGGGATACGAGCAGTACTTC. This gives the protein CASGRGYEQYF. Variable domain in full (rest from reference TRBV9 and TRBJ2-7): DSGVTQTPKHLITATGQRVTLRCSPRSGDLSVYWYQQSLDQGLQFLIQYYNGEERAKGNILERFSAQQFPDLHSELNLSSLELGDSALYFCASGRGYEQYFGPGTRLTVT.